This T cell receptor (beta chain) was captured by sequencing in a study of shared clonotypes between healthy human individuals. Findings and caveats of the study: In several donors, around 5% of naive CD4 clonotypes appeared in common.

The test was conducted at deep level. Only in-frame clones appear in the TCRdb table, and some are missing; sequencing was by immunoSEQ multiplex PCR. Of about 2.5 million clones listed, 85% to 95% were seen once; the top ten hold 0.37%. In the case of this clone: Its cognate antigen is unknown.

Germline V CDR1 and CDR2: MNHEY, SMNVEV (reference sequence). V lost 4 bases and J 5 bases, leaving 11 bases between the germline ends. CDR3 length: 13 residues. Division of CD4+ cells produced a CD45RA+ naive subset and a CD45RA-negative memory subset. The rearrangement joins TRBV27 to TRBJ2-5; the D gene is possibly TRBD1 (6 bases). Sequenced input: naive CD4+ T cells from PBMCs. The sample's subset: CD45RA+ positively selected. This TCR came from a man aged 18-30 years in good health. Some clones in this sample may be carry-over from other donors' samples. The CDR3 DNA sequence: TGTGCCAGCAGTTACAGGGAGAGGGAGACCCAGTACTTC. Translated: CASSYRERETQYF.